This T cell receptor (beta chain) originates from a study of post-analysis software for immune sequencing data. Study-wide findings and caveats: When compared against controls, multiple sclerosis patients showed significantly lower normalized Chao1 diversity. With F measure, samples from one preparation batch clustered together strongly. Patients had higher frequencies than controls of four to six TRBV segments, including TRBV5-6, TRBV5-1 and TRBV20-1.

As concerns this clonotype: As yet, its antigen is unknown.

TCR beta libraries were prepared from cDNA with unique molecular identifiers. With about 0.95 to 11 million T cells as the source, roughly 0.5 million cDNA molecules resulted. TCRdb passed the PCR reads through MiXCR, listing each CDR3 protein once. The sample has around 770,000 distinct CDR3 sequences; just over 45% are singletons. V was shortened by 3 bases and J by 1 base, with 6 bases between the two germline ends. In germline, CDR1 is LGHNA, CDR2 YSLEER. CDR3 length: 13 amino acids. Sequenced sample: blood. The chain joins TRBV4-3 to TRBJ2-5, with D unresolved. This receptor was identified in a girl aged 5-17 years with multiple sclerosis. CDR3 protein: CASSQSGQETQYF. The CDR3 DNA reads as TGCGCCAGCAGCCAGTCGGGCCAAGAGACCCAGTACTTC.